The 16 T cell receptor beta chains below were found in one sample sequenced in a study of blood T cells in healthy people across ages. A second PCR, run for about 7 to 12 cycles, used a sample-barcoded 5' primer plus a J-beta primer mix. TCRdb recomputed calls from the 5' RACE reads with MiXCR, one row per CDR3 protein. The repertoire holds about 830,000 distinct CDR3 sequences, with approximately 67% as singletons. The sample consisted of blood. The receptors derive from a man aged 30-40 years in good health.

J is TRBJ2-7 and V is TRBV20-1; no firm D call. Per the germline V gene, CDR1 is DFQATT and CDR2 is SNEGSKA (reference sequence). The CDR3 runs 9 residues. V gave up 8 bases and J gave up 2 bases, with 4 bases separating them. CDR3 sequence reads: CSNTYEQYF. The CDR3, as DNA: TGCAGTAACACCTACGAGCAGTACTTC.

The CDR3 DNA reads as TGCGCCAGCAGCGGGATCGGTCAGGGGGGAGATACGCAGTATTTT. Its translation: CASSGIGQGGDTQYF. V gene TRBV4-1 combines with J gene TRBJ2-3; perhaps TRBD1 as D (7 bases). The CDR3 covers 15 residues. CDR1 is MGHRA and CDR2 is YSYEKL in the germline V gene. V shed 5 bases and J shed 5 bases, with 17 bases lying between them.

The chain has TRBV27 and TRBJ2-7; 11 nucleotides agree with TRBD2. The J call may be incorrect, as the DNA end agrees better with TRBJ2-5. The CDR3 contains 13 residues. Germline lookup yields CDR1 MNHEY and CDR2 SMNVEV (reference sequence). CDR3 DNA sequence: TGTGCCAGCGCGGGACTAGCGGCGGAGACCCAGTACTTC. Translated: CASAGLAAETQYF.

The chain has TRBV5-1 and TRBJ2-7; D ambiguous. Germline assignment: CDR1 SGHRS and CDR2 YFSETQ. CDR3 length: 15 amino acids. V lost 4 bases and J 0 bases, leaving 14 bases between the germline ends. The CDR3 region has the DNA TGCGCCAGCAGCAAGGTGGACCCTAGCTCCTACGAGCAGTACTTC. Amino acid sequence: CASSKVDPSSYEQYF.

The rearrangement uses TRBV20-1 and TRBJ2-3, with D unresolved. This CDR3 comprises 13 residues. The V end lost 3 bases, the J end lost 1 base, and 8 bases lay between the germline ends. The germline gives CDR1 DFQATT, CDR2 SNEGSKA (reference sequence). CDR3 amino acids: CSARAEGTDTQYF. The CDR3 bases are TGCAGTGCTAGGGCTGAGGGCACAGATACGCAGTATTTT.

The chain employs TRBV6-5 and TRBJ2-7; D possibly corresponds to TRBD2 (6 bases). Trimming cost V 6 bases and J 4 bases, with 19 bases left between them. The CDR3 loop spans 15 amino acids. CDR1 MNHEY and CDR2 SVGAGI come from the germline V gene. This chain's CDR3 is CASSITGQGGYEQYF. CDR3 in DNA: TGTGCCAGCAGCATCACCGGGCAGGGAGGTTACGAGCAGTACTTC.

This clonotype was seen more than once but under ten times. V gene TRBV2 combines with J gene TRBJ1-2; 9 nucleotides line up with TRBD1. The CDR3 is 15 residues long. The ends lost 6 bases at V and 8 bases at J; junction bases unmatched: 13. CDR1 and CDR2 (germline): SNHLY, FYNNEI. In DNA form, the CDR3 reads TGTGCCAGCAGGCCCGGTGGACAGGGGTCGGAGGGCTACACCTTC. It is translated as CASRPGGQGSEGYTF. The variable domain in full, with the rest retrieved from reference TRBV2 and TRBJ1-2, is EPEVTQTPSHQVTQMGQEVILRCVPISNHLYFYWYRQILGQKVEFLVSFYNNEISEKSEIFDDQFSVERPDGSNFTLKIRSTKLEDSAMYFCASRPGGQGSEGYTFGSGTRLTVV.

This clonotype turned up a few times. The chain employs TRBV20-1 and TRBJ2-1, with D possibly called TRBD1 or TRBD2 (6 bases each). This CDR3 has 13 residues. Germline V lookup: CDR1 DFQATT, CDR2 SNEGSKA (reference sequence). Trimming removed 4 bases at V and 3 bases at J, with 10 bases between. CDR3: CSATGGDYNEQFF. CDR3 in DNA: TGCAGTGCTACCGGGGGCGACTACAATGAGCAGTTCTTC.

This chain uses TRBV27 with TRBJ1-2; D unresolved. Trimming shortened V by 5 bases and J by 4 bases, and 14 bases separated the two germline ends. This CDR3 is built from 14 residues. In germline, CDR1 is MNHEY, CDR2 SMNVEV (reference sequence). CDR3 DNA sequence: TGTGCCAGCAGTCGCTCCCACAGCGGCTATGGCTACACCTTC. Encoded protein: CASSRSHSGYGYTF.

This chain joins TRBV2 and TRBJ2-7, with TRBD1 matching over 9 bases. There are 14 residues in the CDR3. J gave up 4 bases and V 7 bases, and 8 bases lay outside the gene matches. Germline lookup yields CDR1 SNHLY and CDR2 FYNNEI. The CDR3 is CASITDRGLYEQYF. CDR3 sequence (DNA): TGTGCCAGCATAACGGACAGGGGATTGTACGAGCAGTACTTC.

The gene calls are TRBV4-1 and TRBJ2-5; TRBD1 aligns across 8 bases. Germline V lookup: CDR1 MGHRA, CDR2 YSYEKL. J lost 5 bases, V lost 5 bases, and 7 bases had no gene match. This CDR3 is built from 14 residues. In DNA, the CDR3 is TGCGCCAGCAGCGGGACAGGAGTGGGTGAGACCCAGTACTTC. As protein: CASSGTGVGETQYF.

This clonotype occurred once. The V call is TRBV13, the J call TRBJ2-1; D perhaps matches TRBD1 (5 bases). This CDR3 has 16 residues. V was clipped by 0 bases and J by 2 bases, with 11 bases between them. Germline loops: CDR1 PRHDT, CDR2 FYEKMQ (reference sequence). In DNA form, the CDR3 reads TGTGCCAGCAGCTTAGGCCAGGGTATCGCCTACAATGAGCAGTTCTTC. Translation: CASSLGQGIAYNEQFF.

The chain uses TRBV20-1 and TRBJ2-5, with D hard to call. Germline V gives CDR1 DFQATT, CDR2 SNEGSKA (reference sequence). V gave up 2 bases and J gave up 2 bases, with 24 bases separating them. The CDR3 is 18 amino acids. This CDR3 reads CSARSGLPGRRGQETQYF. CDR3 sequence (DNA): TGCAGTGCTAGATCAGGATTACCAGGAAGGAGAGGACAAGAGACCCAGTACTTC.

The V and J genes are TRBV27 and TRBJ1-2, with 12 bases fitting TRBD1. CDR3 length: 17 amino acids. Germline V gene sequence: CDR1 MNHEY, CDR2 SMNVEV (reference sequence). V shed 4 bases, J shed 2 bases, and the junction held 8 bases outside the gene matches. The CDR3 DNA is TGTGCCAGCAGTTCCCCTGGGGACAGGGGGCCCAACTATGGCTACACCTTC. Protein: CASSSPGDRGPNYGYTF.

The gene calls are TRBV29-1 and TRBJ2-3, with D possibly matching TRBD1 (7 bases). Germline-derived CDR1 and CDR2 are SQVTM and ANQGSEA. Trimming pared 6 bases from V and 6 bases from J, leaving 16 bases between. The CDR3 length is 13 residues. The CDR3 protein is CSVGRGTGDTQYF. As DNA, the CDR3 is TGCAGCGTGGGCAGGGGGACTGGCGATACGCAGTATTTT.

This chain connects TRBV5-4 to TRBJ2-4; D is perhaps TRBD1 or TRBD2 (5 bases each). The tail of the sequence fits TRBJ2-7 better, so the J call may be wrong. This CDR3 has 16 amino acids. The germline V gene encodes CDR1 SGHNT and CDR2 YYREEE (reference sequence). CDR3 residues: CASTTIGDLRSYEQYF. CDR3 bases: TGTGCCAGCACCACTATAGGGGACCTCCGATCCTACGAGCAGTACTTC.